This T cell receptor (beta chain) appears in the sequencing data of a study of early T cells in non-severe SARS-CoV-2 infection. Study-wide points: In VDJdb matching, anti-spike CD8 responses were favored while private and CD4 specificities went missing.

The ends were cut back, 0 bases at V and 8 bases at J, with 11 bases in the middle. CDR1 and CDR2 from the germline V gene are MNHEY and SVGEGT. The CDR3 spans 14 residues. The library protocol tagged individual cDNA molecules with unique molecular identifiers. TCRdb independently ran MiXCR on the 5' RACE reads; one entry per CDR3 protein. The sample comprises more than 65,000 distinct CDR3 sequences, less than 15% of which are singletons, and about 5% rests with the top ten. Concerning this clonotype itself: No antigen is known for it.

Sequencing input: whole blood. The sequence came from an adult who was a healthcare worker with PCR-confirmed SARS-CoV-2 infection or an uninfected control (not recorded which). The chain is built from TRBV6-2 or TRBV6-3 and TRBJ2-1; D is possibly TRBD2 (5 bases). CDR3 sequence reads: CASSYSSSTDEQFF. CDR3 DNA sequence: TGTGCCAGCAGTTACTCGTCTAGCACCGATGAGCAGTTCTTC.